Below are 8 T cell receptor beta chains sequenced from a single sample in a study of shared clonotypes between healthy human individuals. In the naive CD8 group, cells lacked CD45RO and were positively selected for CCR7, so terminally differentiated effector memory CD45RA+ cells were left out. Assay: immunoSEQ multiplex PCR; the TCRdb copy retains only in-frame clones and omits some. The table has around 1.9 million clones, roughly 91% seen once; the top ten hold roughly 1.7%. Input material: naive CD8+ T cells from PBMCs. The receptors come from a man aged 18 to 30 in good health. Some clones in this sample may be carry-over from other donors' samples.

The genes are TRBV10-3 and TRBJ2-1; D is unclear. The germline V gene has CDR1 ENHRY and CDR2 SYGVKD. V was clipped by 0 bases and J by 9 bases, with 6 bases between them. This CDR3 spans 12 amino acids. In DNA form, the CDR3 reads TGTGCCATCAGTGAGTCATGGTTTGAGCAGTTCTTC. The encoded protein is CAISESWFEQFF.

The chain links TRBV28 to TRBJ2-3, with 13 bases fitting TRBD2. CDR3 length: 15 amino acids. V shed 5 bases, J shed 9 bases, and the junction held 8 bases outside the gene matches. Looked up from germline, CDR1 is MDHEN and CDR2 is SYDVKM. CDR3 residues: CASSLTRTSGRTQYF. DNA of the CDR3: TGTGCCAGCAGTCTCACCAGGACTAGCGGGAGAACGCAGTATTTT.

The chain recombines TRBV5-6 with TRBJ1-1, with a weak D call TRBD1 (5 bases). V was clipped by 4 bases and J by 1 base, with 11 bases between them. The CDR3 sequence is 14 residues long. Germline V lookup: CDR1 SGHDT, CDR2 YYEEEE. Here the CDR3 reads CASSLWDGNTEAFF. CDR3 in DNA: TGTGCCAGCAGCCTCTGGGACGGGAACACTGAAGCTTTCTTT.

The rearrangement uses TRBV29-1 and TRBJ2-3; D uncertain. The length of the CDR3 is 12 residues. Germline loops: CDR1 SQVTM, CDR2 ANQGSEA. Trimming pared 1 base from V and 4 bases from J, leaving 6 bases between. CDR3 DNA: TGCAGCGTTGAAGGGCAGCCAGATACGCAGTATTTT. Protein product: CSVEGQPDTQYF.

The rearrangement links TRBV10-2 to TRBJ2-1, with 11 nucleotides matching TRBD1. The CDR3 is 15 residues long. Germline V gene data show CDR1 as WSHSY and CDR2 as SAAADI. Trimming took 6 bases from V and 8 from J; bases not matched to a gene: 9. In DNA, the CDR3 is TGCGCCAGCAGCGTGGGACAGGGGGTGTTATATGAGCAGTTCTTC. Translation gives CASSVGQGVLYEQFF.

The chain links TRBV7-9 to TRBJ1-4; D is unclear. The CDR3 spans 15 residues. Germline CDR1 is SEHNR and CDR2 is FQNEAQ (reference sequence). The germline V and J ends were trimmed by 1 base and 4 bases, with 10 bases remaining between them. This chain's CDR3 is CASSLEVSLNEKLFF. The CDR3 DNA sequence: TGTGCCAGCAGCTTAGAAGTCAGCCTTAATGAAAAACTGTTTTTT.

This clone was counted once. The CDR3 coding sequence is TGTGCCAGCAGCCTCGTAGCGGGAAGGAGCTCCTACGAGCAGTACTTC. This sequence encodes CASSLVAGRSSYEQYF. The chain uses TRBV14 and TRBJ2-7; 8 nucleotides match TRBD2. The J segment lost 0 bases and the V segment lost 4 bases, leaving 8 bases of the junction unmatched. Germline CDR1 SGHDN, CDR2 FVKESK. The CDR3 sequence is 16 residues long.

The chain carries TRBV18 and TRBJ2-2, with D perhaps TRBD1 (7 bases). Germline values: CDR1 KGHSH, CDR2 LQKENI. This CDR3 is built from 16 residues. Deletions cut 3 bases from V and 5 bases from J, with 16 bases between. The CDR3: CASSPTEGASTGELFF. In DNA form, the CDR3 reads TGTGCCAGCTCACCGACGGAGGGGGCGTCGACCGGGGAGCTGTTTTTT.